This TCR beta chain was sequenced in a study of shared clonotypes between healthy human individuals. A split of CD4+ cells into CD45RA+ naive and CD45RA-negative memory subsets was performed. Genomic DNA belonging to each subset was distributed in equal measure over several immunoSEQ plates. TCRdb's table, derived via immunoSEQ multiplex PCR, lists solely in-frame clones and lacks some. The profile shows around 2.5 million clones, approximately 94% of them singletons. Of note for this clone: Its antigen is not known. A single base separates this from a much larger clone, so it may be a read error. The sample holds other DNA sequences that translate to the same CDR3.

Overall study results and limits: Sorted-subset sequencing, rarefaction showed, was incomplete despite large depth. With a few donors compared, roughly 4.9% of naive CD4 clonotypes were shared.

The CDR3 is made up of 14 amino acids. CDR1 and CDR2 from the germline V gene are SGDLS and YYNGEE. V lost 2 bases, J lost 0 bases, and 7 bases lay in between. The chain joins TRBV9 to TRBJ2-3; the D is unclear. Sequenced: naive CD4+ T cells from PBMCs. The sample's subset: CD45RA+ positively selected. The receptor's source is a man in his late teens or twenties in good health. Some clones in this sample may be carry-over from other donors' samples. Here the CDR3 DNA reads TGTGCCAGCAGCGTGGAGCCTAGCACAGATACGCAGTATTTT. Translating it yields CASSVEPSTDTQYF.